Below, 28 T cell receptor beta chains from the same sample are listed, as sequenced in a study of CD8+ T cells in alopecia areata. Treatment of the sample: oral pan-JAK inhibitor, 5-10 mg twice daily. RNA was extracted and reverse transcribed into cDNA as the sequencing template. Clones were read by immunoSEQ multiplex PCR, and TCRdb kept only the in-frame ones, dropping some. This table holds about 300,000 clones, 58% found once. The sample consisted of CD4+ T cells sorted from blood, taken at week 24, from a patient treated with tofacitinib. Every receptor here comes from a human donor with alopecia areata.

Of note for this clone: A junction boundary mismatches the germline segment, possibly from a read error. This chain uses TRBV7-7 with TRBJ1-1, with a weak D call TRBD1 (5 bases). The V gene's germline CDR1 is SSHAT and CDR2 FNYEAQ (reference sequence). This CDR3 is built from 13 residues. The CDR3 region is CASSLQENTEAFF. In nucleotides, the CDR3 is TGTGCTAGCAGCTTACAGGAGAACACTGAAGCTTTCTTT.

This clone showed up just a few times. This chain uses TRBV7-2 with TRBJ1-5; D is ambiguous. The CDR3 length is 13 residues. The V gene's germline CDR1 is SGHTA and CDR2 FQGNSA. V was pared by 2 bases and J by 4 bases, with 6 bases between. CDR3 residues: CASSLFWNQPQHF. CDR3 sequence (DNA): TGTGCCAGCAGCTTATTCTGGAATCAGCCCCAGCATTTT. Filled out from reference TRBV7-2 and TRBJ1-5, the complete variable domain reads GAGVSQSPSNKVTEKGKDVELRCDPISGHTALYWYRQSLGQGLEFLIYFQGNSAPDKSGLPSDRFSAERTGGSVSTLTIQRTQQEDSAVYLCASSLFWNQPQHFGDGTRLSIL.

The rearrangement links TRBV9 to TRBJ2-4; 11 bases map to TRBD1. V trimming: 3 bases; J trimming: 3 bases; junction bases outside the gene matches: 8. The CDR3 length is 17 residues. Per germline, CDR1 SGDLS and CDR2 YYNGEE. The CDR3 nucleotides are TGTGCCAGCAGCGAGCGGGGACAGGGGGTTGGCAAAAACATTCAGTACTTC. It is translated as CASSERGQGVGKNIQYF.

This clone was seen a few times. The chain recombines TRBV29-1 with TRBJ2-3; 10 nucleotides align to TRBD1. Germline V CDR1 and CDR2: SQVTM, ANQGSEA. The CDR3 has 12 residues. J gave up 6 bases and V 4 bases, and 1 base lay outside the gene matches. The CDR3 loop is CSVAGQGDTQYF. DNA of the CDR3: TGCAGCGTTGCGGGACAGGGGGATACGCAGTATTTT.

The J gene is TRBJ2-1, the V gene TRBV5-1; 7 positions match TRBD2. Germline assignment: CDR1 SGHRS and CDR2 YFSETQ. There are 19 residues in the CDR3. V lost 0 bases to trimming and J lost 2 bases; unmatched junction nucleotides: 14. The DNA of the CDR3 is TGCGCCAGCAGCTTGGTCCCCCTATCTAGCGGCGCAGCCTACAATGAGCAGTTCTTC. It codes for CASSLVPLSSGAAYNEQFF. The full variable domain, with the rest looked up from reference TRBV5-1 and TRBJ2-1, is KAGVTQTPRYLIKTRGQQVTLSCSPISGHRSVSWYQQTPGQGLQFLFEYFSETQRNKGNFPGRFSGRQFSNSRSEMNVSTLELGDSALYLCASSLVPLSSGAAYNEQFFGPGTRLTVL.

This clone was found once. The chain couples TRBV6-5 to TRBJ2-2, with a possible D match to TRBD1 (5 bases). Per the germline V gene, CDR1 is MNHEY and CDR2 is SVGAGI. The ends were cut back, 5 bases at V and 4 bases at J, with 14 bases in the middle. The CDR3 consists of 15 residues. The CDR3 region is CASSRGAVGTGELFF. In nucleotides, the CDR3 is TGTGCCAGCAGTAGGGGCGCGGTGGGCACCGGGGAGCTGTTTTTT.

This clone was observed many times. The chain recombines TRBV28 with TRBJ1-1; weak D call: TRBD1 (5 bases). The CDR3 length is 15 residues. Germline V gene data show CDR1 as MDHEN and CDR2 as SYDVKM. V lost 7 bases and J 2 bases, leaving 17 bases between the germline ends. CDR3 amino acids: CASKTQGQGNTEAFF. The DNA for the CDR3 is TGTGCCAGCAAAACCCAGGGTCAGGGAAACACTGAAGCTTTCTTT.

V gene TRBV2 combines with J gene TRBJ2-2, with TRBD1 matching over 9 bases. The ends lost 6 bases at V and 4 bases at J; junction bases unmatched: 3. CDR1 is SNHLY and CDR2 is FYNNEI in the germline V gene. The CDR3 covers 14 residues. Here the CDR3 reads CASSRDRATGELFF. The CDR3 nucleotides are TGTGCCAGCAGCCGGGACAGGGCCACCGGGGAGCTGTTTTTT.

This chain links TRBV14 with TRBJ2-5; possible D gene TRBD2, 5 bases. Germline CDR1 is SGHDN and CDR2 is FVKESK. The CDR3 covers 16 residues. The V and J ends lost 0 bases and 7 bases respectively, with 18 bases between them. In DNA, the CDR3 is TGTGCCAGCAGCCAAGATTTAACTAGTCTAAGCGGGACCCAGTACTTC. This translates into CASSQDLTSLSGTQYF.

The chain couples TRBV2 to TRBJ1-2, with D possibly matching TRBD1 (6 bases). The CDR3 consists of 12 residues. Trimming stripped 5 bases from V and 3 bases from J, with 7 bases between. Per the germline V gene, CDR1 is SNHLY and CDR2 is FYNNEI. Here the CDR3 reads CASSNRDYGYTF. The CDR3 region has the DNA TGTGCCAGCAGTAACAGGGACTATGGCTACACCTTC.

This clone appeared a single time. The chain carries TRBV30 and TRBJ2-1, with D tentatively TRBD2 (6 bases). Germline-derived CDR1 and CDR2 are GTSNPN and SVGIG (reference sequence). V dropped 3 bases and J dropped 5 bases, with 17 bases sitting between them. The CDR3 runs to 15 residues. CDR3 DNA: TGTGCCTGGAGCGACACGACTAGAACCAACAATGAGCAGTTCTTC. Translation gives CAWSDTTRTNNEQFF. Full variable domain (rest looked up from reference TRBV30 and TRBJ2-1): SQTIHQWPATLVQPVGSPLSLECTVEGTSNPNLYWYRQAAGRGLQLLFYSVGIGQISSEVPQNLSASRPQDRQFILSSKKLLLSDSGFYLCAWSDTTRTNNEQFFGPGTRLTVL.

This clone was detected only a few times. This sequence joins TRBV5-1 and TRBJ2-7; no firm D call. With 4 bases removed from V and 0 bases from J, the gap between germline ends came to 17 bases. This CDR3 has 16 residues. Germline-derived CDR1 and CDR2 are SGHRS and YFSETQ. In nucleotides, the CDR3 is TGCGCCAGCAGCACCCGATCTGGCCAAATCTCCTACGAGCAGTACTTC. Translation: CASSTRSGQISYEQYF.

The chain links TRBV30 to TRBJ2-3, with unresolved D. This CDR3 contains 13 residues. Germline loops: CDR1 GTSNPN, CDR2 SVGIG (reference sequence). V was trimmed by 3 bases and J by 7 bases, leaving 14 bases between them. The CDR3: CAWRGLAPNTQYF. DNA of the CDR3: TGTGCCTGGAGGGGCCTCGCGCCCAATACGCAGTATTTT. The variable domain in full, completed from reference TRBV30 and TRBJ2-3, reads SQTIHQWPATLVQPVGSPLSLECTVEGTSNPNLYWYRQAAGRGLQLLFYSVGIGQISSEVPQNLSASRPQDRQFILSSKKLLLSDSGFYLCAWRGLAPNTQYFGPGTRLTVL.

V usage is TRBV9 and J usage is TRBJ2-2, with no clear D. Trimming removed 0 bases at V and 2 bases at J, with 5 bases between. The CDR3 covers 14 residues. In germline, CDR1 is SGDLS, CDR2 YYNGEE. The CDR3 DNA reads as TGTGCCAGCAGCGTAGTGCCTAACACCGGGGAGCTGTTTTTT. Residues: CASSVVPNTGELFF.

Of note for this clone: The sample holds other DNA sequences that translate to the same CDR3. The gene calls are TRBV30 and TRBJ1-1; the D is unclear. The CDR3 runs to 13 residues. CDR1 is GTSNPN and CDR2 is SVGIG in the germline V gene (reference sequence). Trimming shortened V by 3 bases and J by 0 bases, and 8 bases separated the two germline ends. The CDR3 is CAWRAGMNTEAFF. The CDR3 region has the DNA TGTGCCTGGAGGGCGGGTATGAACACTGAAGCTTTCTTT. Full variable domain (outside the CDR3, taken from reference TRBV30 and TRBJ1-1): SQTIHQWPATLVQPVGSPLSLECTVEGTSNPNLYWYRQAAGRGLQLLFYSVGIGQISSEVPQNLSASRPQDRQFILSSKKLLLSDSGFYLCAWRAGMNTEAFFGQGTRLTVV.

This clone turned up a few times. The rearrangement joins TRBV29-1 to TRBJ2-3; 15 bases agree with TRBD2. This CDR3 has 16 residues. The trim removed 5 bases at V and 7 bases at J, leaving 10 bases unmatched. CDR1 is SQVTM and CDR2 is ANQGSEA in the germline V gene. This CDR3 reads CSVNGLAGGPSHTQYF. CDR3 DNA sequence: TGCAGCGTTAACGGACTAGCGGGGGGGCCCTCTCATACGCAGTATTTT.

The genes are TRBV28 and TRBJ2-3; 9 bases match TRBD1. Looked up from germline, CDR1 is MDHEN and CDR2 is SYDVKM. The CDR3 is 15 residues long. Trimming cost V 6 bases and J 6 bases; bases outside gene matches: 10. CDR3: CASRRDRAPTDTQYF. The CDR3 nucleotides are TGTGCCAGCAGACGGGACAGGGCGCCCACGGATACGCAGTATTTT.

This chain connects TRBV4-1 to TRBJ1-2, with 7 bases lining up with TRBD1. The V and J ends lost 2 bases and 3 bases, in that order; junction bases with no gene match: 9. The CDR3 is 16 residues long. CDR1 MGHRA and CDR2 YSYEKL come from the germline V gene. The CDR3 loop is CASSQPLTGFDYGYTF. CDR3 in DNA: TGCGCCAGCAGCCAACCTTTGACAGGGTTTGACTATGGCTACACCTTC.

CDR3 nucleotide sequence: TGTGCCAGCAGCTTAAGGGGACAGGCTGAGACCCAGTACTTC. Translated: CASSLRGQAETQYF. The chain carries TRBV7-9 and TRBJ2-5; 8 bases align to TRBD1. The junction had 4 bases not matched to a gene; V was cut back by 2 bases and J by 5 bases. This CDR3 region has 14 residues. Per the germline V gene, CDR1 is SEHNR and CDR2 is FQNEAQ (reference sequence).

V usage is TRBV29-1 and J usage is TRBJ2-3; D is perhaps TRBD1 (5 bases). CDR3 length equals 14 residues. Germline values: CDR1 SQVTM, CDR2 ANQGSEA. V lost 1 base and J lost 3, with 11 bases in between. The CDR3, as DNA: TGCAGCGTTGAAGGACAGTTCGAAACAGATACGCAGTATTTT. This encodes CSVEGQFETDTQYF.

This clone occurred a few times. The V call is TRBV5-4, the J call TRBJ1-2, with TRBD1 matching over 7 bases. V lost 3 bases and J lost 2; bases outside the gene matches: 1. This CDR3 is 13 amino acids long. Germline-derived CDR1 and CDR2 are SGHNT and YYREEE (reference sequence). The CDR3 bases are TGTGCCAGCAGCTCGGGACAGAACTATGGCTACACCTTC. It is translated as CASSSGQNYGYTF.

This clone was detected a few times. The chain carries TRBV7-9 and TRBJ2-2; possible D gene TRBD2, 5 bases. The CDR3 has 16 residues. The V and J ends lost 5 bases and 4 bases respectively, with 17 bases between them. Germline V gene lookup returns CDR1 SEHNR and CDR2 FQNEAQ (reference sequence). The CDR3: CASSPTGFVRTGELFF. CDR3 DNA sequence: TGTGCCAGCAGCCCCACGGGGTTTGTGCGCACCGGGGAGCTGTTTTTT.

This clone was detected a few times. Other nucleotide sequences from this sample produce the same CDR3. V is TRBV6-5 and J is TRBJ1-2; D gene uncertain. The CDR3 is 13 residues long. Trimming took off 2 bases at V and 4 bases at J, with 8 bases between the two ends. Germline CDR1 MNHEY, CDR2 SVGAGI. The CDR3: CASSYAGSYGYTF. CDR3 coding DNA: TGTGCCAGCAGTTACGCAGGTTCCTATGGCTACACCTTC.

This clone was detected only a few times. V is TRBV2 and J is TRBJ1-2; perhaps TRBD1 as D (5 bases). V lost 4 bases and J 13 bases, leaving 13 bases between the germline ends. Germline lookup yields CDR1 SNHLY and CDR2 FYNNEI. This CDR3 has 11 amino acids. As DNA, the CDR3 is TGTGCCAGCAGTGTAGGCAGGGACGGCACCTTC. Protein: CASSVGRDGTF.

The chain combines TRBV29-1 with TRBJ2-6, with TRBD1 matching 12 bases. V was clipped by 0 bases and J by 1 base; unmatched bases: 4. The CDR3 extends over 18 amino acids. Germline V gene sequence: CDR1 SQVTM, CDR2 ANQGSEA. The CDR3 sequence: CSVEDRDRGRSGANVLTF. Written as DNA, the CDR3 is TGCAGCGTTGAAGACCGGGACAGGGGGCGGTCTGGGGCCAACGTCCTGACTTTC.

The rearrangement uses TRBV29-1 and TRBJ1-1, with a weak D call TRBD1 (5 bases). Germline V gene data show CDR1 as SQVTM and CDR2 as ANQGSEA. The CDR3 runs to 12 residues. V lost 5 bases and J lost 4, with 11 bases in between. As DNA, the CDR3 is TGCAGCGTTCAGGGACGGGTCACTGAAGCTTTCTTT. It translates to CSVQGRVTEAFF. Full variable domain (rest looked up from reference TRBV29-1 and TRBJ1-1): SAVISQKPSRDICQRGTSLTIQCQVDSQVTMMFWYRQQPGQSLTLIATANQGSEATYESGFVIDKFPISRPNLTFSTLTVSNMSPEDSSIYLCSVQGRVTEAFFGQGTRLTVV.

The chain joins TRBV10-3 to TRBJ2-7; TRBD2 agrees at 12 bases. Germline lookup yields CDR1 ENHRY and CDR2 SYGVKD. With 3 bases clipped from V and 2 bases from J, the junction kept 2 bases outside the gene matches. This CDR3 is built from 15 residues. The CDR3 loop reads CAISDGLAGTYEQYF. In DNA form, the CDR3 reads TGTGCCATCAGTGACGGACTAGCGGGGACCTACGAGCAGTACTTC.

The genes are TRBV29-1 and TRBJ1-4, with 9 bases aligning to TRBD1. This CDR3 region has 14 residues. The V gene's germline CDR1 is SQVTM and CDR2 ANQGSEA. With 6 bases clipped from V and 8 bases from J, the junction kept 10 bases outside the gene matches. This CDR3 reads CSVSTGGLGEKLFF. For the CDR3, the DNA is TGCAGCGTCAGTACAGGGGGCTTAGGCGAAAAACTGTTTTTT. Filled out from reference TRBV29-1 and TRBJ1-4, the complete variable domain reads SAVISQKPSRDICQRGTSLTIQCQVDSQVTMMFWYRQQPGQSLTLIATANQGSEATYESGFVIDKFPISRPNLTFSTLTVSNMSPEDSSIYLCSVSTGGLGEKLFFGSGTQLSVL.